This TCR beta chain is from a study of T cell responses to AZD1222 COVID-19 vaccine (dated by TCRdb to the early 2020s). General notes on the study: AZD1222 recipients given second doses at about 4 weeks or at about 12 weeks were pooled, since spike-specific TCR depth and breadth were not found to differ between the two schedules. A total of 233 trial participants underwent TCR sequencing, of whom roughly 210 had received two doses of AZD1222 and around 25 had received two doses of the MenACWY control vaccine. Trial participants were enrolled into age subgroups of 18-55, 56-69 and 70-plus years, which contained about 150, 27 and 61 TCR-sequenced participants, respectively.

The CDR3 regions of human TCRbeta chains were analyzed by immunosequencing. The study's processing was this. Repertoire TCRs were matched against a reference library of SARS-CoV-2-specific TCRs generated with the MIRA antigen-specificity platform. Breadth was defined as the fraction of unique TCRs that were SARS-CoV-2-associated, and depth was defined as the fraction of total T cells that were SARS-CoV-2-associated. Using the MIRA data, each spike-specific TCR was assigned both to the spike region to which the TCR was reactive and to a CD4 or CD8 class. Log10-transformed breadth and depth values were compared by one-way ANOVA with Sidak's multiple comparisons tests. Held by TCRdb, this immuneACCESS table contains in-frame sequences only and omits some clones. Under half of the omission traces to an unresolved V gene where checked; the cause of the rest is unknown. From that table come the V and J calls and clone size; the DNA was used to work out D and trimming. The sample yields more than 150,000 clones; 91% were counted once. The ten largest clones take up 4% to 5.5% of the sample.

Remarks on this clone: Its antigen remains undetermined. Base qualities were left out, and no much larger clone turns up one base away.

Trimming costs V 8 bases and J 4 bases, and their ends lie 14 bases apart. CDR1 is given as WSHSY and CDR2 as SAAADI, both from the germline V gene. The CDR3 holds 13 amino acids from the cysteine to the phenylalanine. The sequence is cut down to CDR3 DNA, 39 bases in frame from base 1. General study outcomes and caveats: Spike-specific TCR breadth and depth rose significantly after two AZD1222 doses compared with day 0 and with MenACWY recipients. Reportedly, close to half of the unique spike-specific TCRs recognized epitopes lying outside the regions that are mutated in the B.1.351 and B.1.1.7 variants. The vaccine-associated CD4 TCRs covered the entire spike protein, and the dominant responses fell in regions 160-218 and 743-854. Only five to seven AZD1222 recipients were SARS-CoV-2 seropositive at baseline, limiting conclusions about previously exposed vaccinees. No day 14 peak-response samples were available, so repertoires were characterized only after the peak T cell response. In the small 56-69-year group, the increase in depth fell short of significance, most likely because of low power. Participants were mostly white British, with more females than males. The authors suggested clonal diversity may have been underestimated.

The time point label, read with the paper, signifies: baseline before first vaccination. The vaccinee samples were drawn from two UK trials, COV001 and COV002, one of which was a single-blind randomized controlled phase 2/3 trial testing AZD1222 (ChAdOx1 nCoV-19) in healthy adults. For TCRbeta chain sequencing, PBMC samples were collected from trial participants at day 0 and at day 28 after the second dose. The chain is encoded by TRBV10-2 joined to TRBJ1-1, with TRBD1 as a weak D call on 5 bases. This TCR was sampled from an adult in good health. The sample was peripheral blood, taken on day 0 of AZD1222 vaccination. The DNA sequence follows: TGCGCCAGCGAACAGGTTTCTGGCACTGAAGCTTTCTTT. The translation is CASEQVSGTEAFF.